The 20 T cell receptor beta chains below all came from one sample that was sequenced in a study of cytotoxic CD8 clonotypes in ibrutinib-treated CLL. Method: immunoSEQ multiplex PCR; TCRdb's copy keeps in-frame clones and lacks some. The repertoire has under 150,000 clones, less than 90% of them found once; the top ten carry approximately 3.5%. The input for sequencing was PBMCs, taken after 24 months of ibrutinib treatment. The receptors come from a human donor with chronic lymphocytic leukemia.

CDR3 bases: TGCAGCGTTGAAGATAGCGGGGGTGTCCAAGAGACCCAGTACTTC. Amino acid sequence: CSVEDSGGVQETQYF. The J gene is TRBJ2-5, the V gene TRBV29-1, with 9 bases matching TRBD2. Germline V CDR1 and CDR2: SQVTM, ANQGSEA. V shed 0 bases and J 1 base; nucleotides not matched to a gene: 3. The CDR3 runs to 15 residues.

The chain uses TRBV7-2 and TRBJ2-3, with 7 bases that match TRBD1. V was clipped by 4 bases and J by 2 bases; unmatched bases: 6. Looked up from germline, CDR1 is SGHTA and CDR2 is FQGNSA. The CDR3 totals 15 residues. CDR3 loop: CASSSADRFTDTQYF. CDR3 in DNA: TGTGCCAGCAGCTCCGCGGACAGGTTCACAGATACGCAGTATTTT.

The chain combines TRBV18 with TRBJ2-5; D is possibly TRBD2 (7 bases). CDR1 is KGHSH and CDR2 is LQKENI in the germline V gene. V was trimmed by 3 bases and J by 5 bases, leaving 25 bases between them. This CDR3 has 18 amino acids. CDR3: CASSPPGMAGDTGETQYF. The CDR3, as DNA: TGTGCCAGCTCACCTCCGGGGATGGCGGGGGACACGGGGGAGACCCAGTACTTC.

This sequence joins TRBV7-2 and TRBJ1-2; the match to TRBD1 covers 10 bases. V trimming: 3 bases; J trimming: 6 bases; junction bases outside the gene matches: 4. The germline gives CDR1 SGHTA, CDR2 FQGNSA. The CDR3 loop spans 14 amino acids. The DNA of the CDR3 is TGTGCCAGCAGCTTCGACAGGGGGCGGCATGGCTACACCTTC. As protein: CASSFDRGRHGYTF.

The chain is built from TRBV28 and TRBJ1-5; D unresolved. Looked up from germline, CDR1 is MDHEN and CDR2 is SYDVKM. CDR3 size: 14 residues. V dropped 10 bases and J dropped 6 bases, with 19 bases sitting between them. This CDR3 is CATHRRGSRQPQHF. The CDR3 nucleotides read TGTGCCACCCACCGGCGGGGATCTCGTCAGCCCCAGCATTTT.

This chain uses TRBV19 with TRBJ2-6; the D is unclear. The germline V gene has CDR1 LNHDA and CDR2 SQIVND (reference sequence). V lost 2 bases to trimming and J lost 0 bases, with 5 bases between them. This CDR3 contains 15 residues. The CDR3 reads CASSITGSGANVLTF. The CDR3, as DNA: TGTGCCAGTAGTATAACGGGCTCTGGGGCCAACGTCCTGACTTTC.

This CDR3 reads CATTGGTEAFF. The CDR3 DNA follows: TGTGCCACCACAGGGGGAACAGAAGCTTTCTTT. The chain has TRBV6-5 and TRBJ1-1; TRBD1 matches at 8 bases. V lost 10 bases, J lost 8 bases, and 6 bases stayed unmatched. The germline gives CDR1 MNHEY, CDR2 SVGAGI. The CDR3 sequence is 11 residues long.

The V and J genes are TRBV19 and TRBJ2-3, with no clear D. This CDR3 has 12 residues. The germline V gene has CDR1 LNHDA and CDR2 SQIVND (reference sequence). V was clipped by 5 bases and J by 5 bases, with 8 bases between them. The CDR3 reads CASSSLGDTQYF. DNA of the CDR3: TGTGCCAGTAGTTCCCTCGGAGATACGCAGTATTTT.

This chain links TRBV12-5 with TRBJ1-3, with 7 bases that match TRBD1. The CDR3 consists of 16 residues. Trimming at V came to 0 bases and at J to 4 bases, leaving 6 bases not matched to a gene. Germline loops: CDR1 LGHNT, CDR2 FRNRAP. The CDR3 DNA reads TGTGCTAGTGGTTTGGTACTAGACAGGGTGGGAAACACCATATATTTT. Its protein product is CASGLVLDRVGNTIYF.

This chain joins TRBV5-1 and TRBJ1-4; TRBD1 agrees at 7 bases. The CDR3 is 14 residues long. The germline CDR1 and CDR2 sequences are SGHRS and YFSETQ. Germline trimming cut 2 bases from V and 4 bases from J; bases unmatched to any gene: 2. Written as DNA, the CDR3 is TGCGCCAGCAGCTTAACAGGGGTTAATGAAAAACTGTTTTTT. Amino acids: CASSLTGVNEKLFF.

This clone has just one count. The chain carries TRBV5-1 and TRBJ2-7; tentatively, D is TRBD2 (6 bases). With 4 bases removed from V and 2 bases from J, the gap between germline ends came to 13 bases. The CDR3 has 14 residues. Germline assignment: CDR1 SGHRS and CDR2 YFSETQ. CDR3 coding DNA: TGCGCCAGCAGCGTGACTAGGGACGCCTACGAGCAGTACTTC. Protein: CASSVTRDAYEQYF. The whole variable domain, filled in from reference TRBV5-1 and TRBJ2-7, reads KAGVTQTPRYLIKTRGQQVTLSCSPISGHRSVSWYQQTPGQGLQFLFEYFSETQRNKGNFPGRFSGRQFSNSRSEMNVSTLELGDSALYLCASSVTRDAYEQYFGPGTRLTVT.

The V and J genes are TRBV19 and TRBJ2-3, with D perhaps matching TRBD1 (5 bases). CDR1 is LNHDA, CDR2 SQIVND, per germline (reference sequence). The CDR3 is made up of 16 amino acids. The ends were cut back, 3 bases at V and 1 base at J, with 14 bases in the middle. This CDR3 is CASSIWATGRTDTQYF. CDR3 sequence (DNA): TGTGCCAGTAGTATTTGGGCCACAGGACGCACAGATACGCAGTATTTT.

V gene TRBV5-1 combines with J gene TRBJ1-4, with D perhaps matching TRBD1 (6 bases). The CDR3 is 14 residues long. Germline values: CDR1 SGHRS, CDR2 YFSETQ. V lost 2 bases to trimming and J lost 8 bases, with 13 bases between them. The CDR3 here is CASSFSGQLEKLFF. The CDR3 bases are TGCGCCAGCAGCTTCAGTGGACAGCTCGAAAAACTGTTTTTT. The whole variable domain, filled in from reference TRBV5-1 and TRBJ1-4, reads KAGVTQTPRYLIKTRGQQVTLSCSPISGHRSVSWYQQTPGQGLQFLFEYFSETQRNKGNFPGRFSGRQFSNSRSEMNVSTLELGDSALYLCASSFSGQLEKLFFGSGTQLSVL.

The rearrangement uses TRBV28 and TRBJ1-5; 7 nucleotides match TRBD1. The J segment lost 2 bases and the V segment lost 2 bases, leaving 6 bases of the junction unmatched. The CDR3 is 16 residues long. Germline CDR1 and CDR2: MDHEN and SYDVKM. The CDR3 bases are TGTGCCAGCAGTTTACGGGGACAGTTTGGCAATCAGCCCCAGCATTTT. Translating it yields CASSLRGQFGNQPQHF.

With regard to this clone: Other DNA sequences within the sample encode an identical CDR3. This rearrangement joins TRBV19 to TRBJ1-2; D gene ambiguous. The V end was cut by 3 bases, the J end by 0 bases, with 5 bases between. This CDR3 is built from 13 residues. In germline, CDR1 is LNHDA, CDR2 SQIVND (reference sequence). CDR3 in DNA: TGTGCCAGTAGTATCCCACCTAACTATGGCTACACCTTC. It specifies CASSIPPNYGYTF.

V gene TRBV6-6 combines with J gene TRBJ2-5; possibly TRBD1 or TRBD2 for D (6 bases each). V was cut by 2 bases and J by 5 bases, with 18 bases left in between. Germline CDR1 is MNHNY and CDR2 is SVGAGI (reference sequence). The CDR3 has 16 residues. Here the CDR3 DNA reads TGTGCCAGCAGTTACCCGGGGGCGGGGAGAGGGGAGACCCAGTACTTC. Translating it yields CASSYPGAGRGETQYF.

This clone was counted many times. The chain is built from TRBV5-1 and TRBJ1-4; TRBD1 aligns across 11 bases. This CDR3 contains 15 residues. The germline gives CDR1 SGHRS, CDR2 YFSETQ. V was pared by 4 bases and J by 8 bases, with 7 bases of the junction left unmatched. The CDR3 nucleotides are TGCGCCAGCAGCACCGCCGGGACAGGGGGAGAAAAACTGTTTTTT. Translating it yields CASSTAGTGGEKLFF.

This clone has a single count. V gene TRBV15 combines with J gene TRBJ2-1; 10 nucleotides align to TRBD2. Looked up from germline, CDR1 is LNHNV and CDR2 is YYDKDF (reference sequence). This CDR3 comprises 16 residues. The V and J ends lost 8 bases and 9 bases, in that order; junction bases with no gene match: 16. The CDR3 is CATGILAGALQGEQFF. In DNA, the CDR3 is TGTGCCACCGGAATCCTAGCGGGGGCCTTGCAGGGTGAGCAGTTCTTC.

The V call is TRBV5-1, the J call TRBJ1-2; TRBD1 aligns across 8 bases. The CDR3 totals 15 residues. Germline-derived CDR1 and CDR2 are SGHRS and YFSETQ. V lost 5 bases and J lost 6; bases outside the gene matches: 12. The CDR3: CASRQLSRGQNGYTF. In DNA form, the CDR3 reads TGCGCCAGCAGACAACTCAGCAGGGGGCAAAATGGCTACACCTTC.

The chain is built from TRBV7-2 and TRBJ2-7; D remains unclear. The germline gives CDR1 SGHTA, CDR2 FQGNSA. The CDR3 has 12 amino acids. Trimming stripped 5 bases from V and 5 bases from J, with 10 bases between. CDR3 coding DNA: TGTGCCAGCAGCCGAGCCCTCCACGAGCAGTACTTC. Translation: CASSRALHEQYF.